The rows below give T cell receptor beta chains drawn from one sample of a study of shared clonotypes between healthy human individuals. Generated by immunoSEQ multiplex PCR, the TCRdb table keeps only in-frame clones and is missing some. The sample carries some 2,000,000 clones, approximately 94% recorded once. The material sequenced was naive CD4+ T cells sorted from blood. These receptors were obtained from a man between 18 and 29 years old in good health. The CDR3 runs from the conserved cysteine through the conserved F or W. The size of a clone is reported for some rows only, either as once, few or many, or as a class for expanded clones.

clone_size	j_call	v_call	cdr3_aa
NA	TRBJ2-2	TRBV5-8	CASSLPTSGISGELFF
NA	TRBJ2-3	TRBV29-1	CSVETGAPSDTQYF
NA	TRBJ1-6	TRBV27	CASSLGQYNSPLHF
once	TRBJ2-3	TRBV2	CASMGGFPDTQYF
NA	TRBJ2-7	TRBV6-1	CASSEVSGEQYF
NA	TRBJ1-3	TRBV18	CASSPQRQGAHNPTGNTIYF
NA	TRBJ2-1	TRBV5-1	CASSSGLPGIEQFF
NA	TRBJ1-6	TRBV6-5	CASSSGQNSPLHF
once	TRBJ2-2	TRBV5-4	CASSLKGGELFF
NA	TRBJ2-2	TRBV5-1	CASSLSATGTGELFF
NA	TRBJ2-3	TRBV5-4	CASSWTGQGTDTQYF
NA	TRBJ1-2	TRBV9	CASRPRQGGDYGYTF
NA	TRBJ2-1	TRBV10-2	CASSDTSHEQFF
NA	TRBJ2-1	TRBV9	CASSPSQGSTSYEQFF
NA	TRBJ1-2	TRBV29-1	CSVEGRDRAYGYTF
NA	TRBJ2-2	TRBV19	CASSMGTFYANTGELFF
NA	TRBJ2-1	TRBV5-4	CASSSGTSGNYNEQFF
NA	TRBJ2-3	TRBV11-2	CASTGTSGSSGTQYF
NA	TRBJ2-3	TRBV5-1	CASSLVITDTQYF
NA	TRBJ2-5	TRBV20-1	CSAREQETQYF
once	TRBJ2-3	TRBV30	CAWSLPLGARTDTQYF
NA	TRBJ2-1	TRBV5-1	CASGIQGGIDEQFF
NA	TRBJ1-1	TRBV18	CASSPSGKTEAFF
once	TRBJ1-1	TRBV4-3	CASSLDFLSNTEAFF
NA	TRBJ1-2	TRBV30	CAWSSTSRDYGYTF
NA	TRBJ2-7	TRBV7-2	CASSLGQGDYEQYF
NA	TRBJ2-5	TRBV5-1	CASSLPRLARGRETQYF
NA	TRBJ1-4	TRBV5-4	CASSFGTGAEKLFF
NA	TRBJ2-7	TRBV5-1	CASSSRGTPYEQYF
NA	TRBJ2-5	TRBV30	CAWAAGVSETQYF
few	TRBJ1-6	TRBV5-4	CASSHEGTLRGSPLHF
once	TRBJ1-1	TRBV6-5	CASMRGKNTEAFF
NA	TRBJ2-7	TRBV2	CASSEEGGETEKQYF
NA	TRBJ1-5	TRBV19	CASSRQDNQPQHF
NA	TRBJ2-3	TRBV7-9	CASSLLAGEADTQYF
NA	TRBJ2-3	TRBV2	CASSVVGDTQYF
NA	TRBJ2-7	TRBV27	CASSLSSGAAAYEQYF
once	TRBJ2-1	TRBV7-9	CASSPYEGRPSGRAYEQFF
NA	TRBJ1-2	TRBV6-5	CASSSNTIRGYGYTF
NA	TRBJ1-1	TRBV6-5	CASSYSLQGNTEAFF
NA	TRBJ1-5	TRBV30	CAWRGPDRDNQPQHF
NA	TRBJ2-1	TRBV6-5	CASSSPGQPYNEQFF
NA	TRBJ2-3	TRBV7-6	CASSSSGTVSTDTQYF
NA	TRBJ1-2	TRBV6-1	CASSEWTGIGGYTF
NA	TRBJ1-2	TRBV15	CATSRPALYGYTF
NA	TRBJ1-3	TRBV7-2	CASSLVVPGGSGNTIYF
NA	TRBJ2-7	TRBV9	CASSVEVRGEQYF
once	TRBJ1-4	TRBV11-2	CASRRPGQVGELFF
NA	TRBJ1-2	TRBV21-1	CASSSKIRGEVYTF
NA	TRBJ2-5	TRBV6-1	CASRGAQETQYF
NA	TRBJ2-7	TRBV5-1	CASSPGQGSNEQYF